A selection of T cell receptor beta chains follows, all from one sample in a study of neurological immune-mediated disorders. TCRdb used MiXCR to reprocess the 5' RACE reads, holding one entry per CDR3 protein. The sample gives about 59,000 distinct CDR3 sequences, 3.5% of which show up once; about 3.1% is in the top ten. The source material was PBMCs. The receptors shown here come from a woman aged 25 to 39 with multiple sclerosis. Both conserved end residues are part of each CDR3. D genes are given only for firm matches. Clone size is stated in some rows and not others, as once, few, many or a class when expanded.

V	J	D	size	CDR3	DNA
TRBV7-2	TRBJ2-2	-	-	CASSVQFTGELFF	TGTGCCAGCAGCGTACAATTCACCGGGGAGCTGTTTTTT
TRBV20-1	TRBJ2-7	TRBD1	many	CSARAGQGGYEQYF	TGCAGTGCTAGGGCGGGACAGGGGGGCTACGAGCAGTACTTC
TRBV28	TRBJ2-2	-	-	CASLGAHTEELFF	TGTGCCAGCCTCGGGGCCCATACCGAAGAGCTGTTTTTT
TRBV5-1	TRBJ1-2	TRBD1	many	CASSLVGTGEDGYTF	TGCGCCAGCAGCTTAGTAGGGACAGGGGAGGATGGCTACACCTTC
TRBV11-1	TRBJ2-2	TRBD2	many	CASSGRGAGALTGELFF	TGTGCCAGCAGCGGTCGGGGAGCGGGAGCGCTAACCGGGGAGCTGTTTTTT
TRBV28	TRBJ2-3	TRBD2	many	CASTSGYSTDTQYF	TGTGCCAGTACTAGCGGATATAGCACAGATACGCAGTATTTT
TRBV2	TRBJ2-2	-	many	CASRTGLGGYTGELFF	TGTGCCAGCAGAACGGGTTTGGGGGGATACACCGGGGAGCTGTTTTTT
TRBV5-1	TRBJ1-1	-	many	CASSSSGFMNTEAFF	TGCGCCAGCAGCTCTTCAGGGTTCATGAACACTGAAGCTTTCTTT
TRBV29-1	TRBJ1-1	TRBD1	many	CSVEPGQGRSEAFF	TGCAGCGTTGAACCGGGACAGGGTCGGTCTGAAGCTTTCTTT
TRBV5-1	TRBJ2-1	-	many	CASSLGPGGSNEQFF	TGCGCCAGCAGCTTGGGCCCGGGGGGCTCCAATGAGCAGTTCTTC
TRBV7-2	TRBJ2-7	-	many	CASSLEISYEQYF	TGTGCCAGCAGCCTCGAAATCTCCTACGAGCAGTACTTC
TRBV9	TRBJ1-6	TRBD1	many	CASSVAGQLNSPLHF	TGTGCCAGCAGCGTAGCGGGACAGTTAAATTCACCCCTCCACTTT
TRBV4-1	TRBJ2-1	-	many	CASSQTLANEQFF	TGCGCCAGCAGCCAGACGCTAGCTAATGAGCAGTTCTTC
TRBV7-2	TRBJ2-7	-	medium-sized	CASSINGDSTYEQYF	TGTGCCAGCAGCATAAATGGGGACTCCACATACGAGCAGTACTTC
TRBV20-1	TRBJ2-2	-	many	CSASGGWTGELFF	TGCAGTGCTAGTGGGGGCTGGACCGGGGAGCTGTTTTTT
TRBV7-2	TRBJ2-3	-	many	CASSLLGTDTQYF	TGTGCCAGCAGCTTGCTAGGCACAGATACGCAGTATTTT
TRBV29-1	TRBJ1-5	-	many	CSVQRDGNQPQHF	TGCAGCGTCCAACGGGACGGTAATCAGCCCCAGCATTTT
TRBV5-6	TRBJ1-1	-	many	CASSLVNEAFF	TGTGCCAGCAGCTTGGTTAATGAAGCTTTCTTT
TRBV12-3/TRBV12-4	TRBJ2-2	-	many	CASSLTRAMNTGELFF	TGTGCCAGCAGTTTAACCCGGGCTATGAACACCGGGGAGCTGTTTTTT
TRBV7-9	TRBJ1-6	TRBD1	many	CASSPQRQGGNSPLHF	TGTGCCAGCAGCCCACAGCGACAGGGTGGAAATTCACCCCTCCACTTT
TRBV5-1	TRBJ2-7	-	many	CASSLDDEGTYEQYF	TGCGCCAGCAGCTTGGACGATGAGGGTACCTACGAGCAGTACTTC
TRBV12-3/TRBV12-4	TRBJ2-7	-	many	CASSSAGLTPYEQYF	TGTGCCAGCAGTTCCGCAGGACTCACCCCCTACGAGCAGTACTTC
TRBV7-9	TRBJ2-2	-	many	CASSPKTGELFF	TGTGCCAGCAGCCCCAAGACCGGGGAGCTGTTTTTT
TRBV20-1	TRBJ1-1	-	many	CSAPGAPKNTEAFF	TGCAGTGCCCCCGGGGCTCCGAAGAACACTGAAGCTTTCTTT
TRBV29-1	TRBJ2-3	-	few	CSVAAGGRTDTQYF	TGCAGCGTTGCGGCCGGCGGTCGCACAGATACGCAGTATTTT
TRBV20-1	TRBJ2-5	TRBD2	many	CSARSFREGQKTQYF	TGCAGTGCTAGGTCTTTCCGGGAGGGCCAGAAGACCCAGTACTTC
TRBV29-1	TRBJ1-3	-	many	CSVSRAGKTIYF	TGCAGCGTTAGCAGGGCTGGAAAAACCATATATTTT
TRBV6-5	TRBJ2-1	-	many	CASSYPGGNEQFF	TGTGCCAGCAGTTACCCGGGTGGCAATGAGCAGTTCTTC
TRBV20-1	TRBJ2-5	-	many	CSARVAGRQETQYF	TGCAGTGCTAGGGTGGCGGGGCGTCAAGAGACCCAGTACTTC
TRBV18	TRBJ1-6	-	-	CASSRGDPQDSPLHF	TGTGCCAGCTCACGGGGAGACCCCCAAGATTCACCCCTACACTTT
TRBV6-7	TRBJ2-7	TRBD1	many	CASPAGTGSSYEQYF	TGTGCCAGCCCTGCCGGGACAGGGTCAAGCTACGAGCAGTACTTC
TRBV12-3/TRBV12-4	TRBJ1-3	-	few	CASSRGKTIYF	TGTGCCAGCAGTCGGGGGAAAACCATATATTTT
TRBV3-1	TRBJ1-2	-	many	CASSPQRTAYGYTF	TGTGCCAGCAGCCCCCAAAGGACAGCCTATGGCTACACCTTC
TRBV18	TRBJ1-5	-	many	CASSPGNSPNQPQNF	TGTGCCAGCTCACCTGGGAACAGTCCCAATCAGCCCCAGAATTTT
TRBV5-1	TRBJ2-5	TRBD2	many	CASSPTAGALQETQYF	TGCGCCAGCAGCCCAACAGCGGGGGCGCTCCAAGAGACCCAGTACTTC
TRBV20-1	TRBJ1-5	-	many	CSAKRISRDQPQHF	TGCAGTGCCAAAAGGATTTCGAGAGATCAGCCCCAGCATTTT
TRBV5-1	TRBJ2-1	TRBD1	many	CASRSGTGGYNEQFF	TGCGCCAGCAGGTCCGGGACAGGGGGGTACAATGAGCAGTTCTTC
TRBV5-1	TRBJ1-3	-	many	CASSLVGYSGNTIYF	TGCGCCAGCAGCTTGGTCGGGTACTCTGGAAACACCATATATTTT
TRBV20-1	TRBJ2-7	-	few	CSARGPAAYEQYF	TGCAGTGCTAGAGGTCCAGCGGCCTACGAGCAGTACTTC
TRBV21-1	TRBJ2-7	-	many	CARPTWAEQYF	TGTGCCAGGCCTACCTGGGCCGAGCAGTACTTC
TRBV5-6	TRBJ2-1	-	many	CASSQDVGYNEQFF	TGTGCCAGCAGCCAAGATGTGGGATACAATGAGCAGTTCTTC
TRBV18	TRBJ1-5	-	many	CASSPGGAGNQPQHF	TGTGCCAGCTCACCAGGAGGGGCCGGCAATCAGCCCCAGCATTTT
TRBV29-1	TRBJ2-1	TRBD1	many	CSGRTGSSNEQFF	TGCAGCGGTCGGACAGGGTCTTCCAATGAGCAGTTCTTC
TRBV20-1	TRBJ1-1	-	many	CSAIRGNTEAFF	TGCAGTGCTATCCGGGGGAACACTGAAGCTTTCTTT
TRBV20-1	TRBJ2-3	-	many	CSASVLASTDTQYF	TGCAGTGCTAGTGTCCTAGCCAGCACAGATACGCAGTATTTT
TRBV20-1	TRBJ2-1	-	many	CSASSRVGSNEQFF	TGCAGTGCCTCCAGCAGGGTGGGTTCAAATGAGCAGTTCTTC
TRBV7-2	TRBJ2-5	-	-	CASSLSTGRETQYF	TGTGCCAGCAGCTTATCGACGGGCCGGGAGACCCAGTACTTC
TRBV14	TRBJ2-1	-	many	CASSQVYGGNEQFF	TGTGCCAGCAGCCAGGTTTACGGAGGGAATGAGCAGTTCTTC
TRBV12-3/TRBV12-4	TRBJ2-2	-	many	CASSLIAAKGAGELFF	TGTGCCAGCAGTTTAATCGCAGCCAAGGGGGCCGGGGAGCTGTTTTTT